This TCR beta chain was retrieved from a study of blood T cell repertoires in COVID-19. Generated by immunoSEQ multiplex PCR, the TCRdb table keeps only in-frame clones and is missing some. The data show about 410,000 clones, 86% seen once. Trimming took 4 bases from V and 6 from J, leaving 10 bases between them. The CDR3 has 13 amino acids. From germline, CDR1 is KGHSH and CDR2 LQKENI. Sequencing was carried out using peripheral blood. The clonotype originates from a woman aged 30 to 39 with active or convalescent COVID-19. The chain is built from TRBV18 and TRBJ1-5; D ambiguous. CDR3 protein: CASSLGWSQPQHF. The CDR3 DNA reads as TGTGCCAGCTCACTGGGTTGGAGTCAGCCCCAGCATTTT.